This T cell receptor (beta chain) was retrieved from a study of cytomegalovirus exposure and HLA in healthy donors. The PCR contained 60 Vbeta and 13 Jbeta primers. Method: immunoSEQ multiplex PCR; TCRdb's copy keeps in-frame clones and lacks some. The sample includes approximately 160,000 clones, more than 70% of them seen just once. Findings and caveats of the study: Donors belonging to an Asian-associated ancestry cluster reportedly showed fewer N-insertions in productive TCRs than the approximately 690-donor mean, according to what a later analysis found. Earlier analysis looked at TCR beta V segments, and most were productive about 87% or about 30% of the time. A later analysis linked a missense DCLRE1C variant to TCR beta V- and J-gene trimming.

Note on this clone: Its antigen is not identified.

Germline values: CDR1 SGHVS, CDR2 FNYEAQ. Germline trimming cut 6 bases from V and 4 bases from J; bases unmatched to any gene: 22. The CDR3 loop spans 21 amino acids. V gene TRBV7-6 combines with J gene TRBJ2-7; 15 bases line up with TRBD2. The clonotype originates from a boy aged 2 to 10 in good health and CMV-seronegative. The sequenced material came from PBMCs. CDR3 region: CASSPSILGKGTSGRIYEQYF. The DNA for the CDR3 is TGTGCCAGCAGTCCCTCTATTCTGGGGAAAGGGACTAGCGGGAGGATATACGAGCAGTACTTC.